What follows is one T cell receptor (beta chain) and its context. This sample stems from a study of tumor-infiltrating lymphocytes in oesophageal squamous cell carcinoma. TCRdb re-derived calls from the PCR reads in MiXCR, one entry per CDR3 protein. The sample contains roughly 20,000 distinct CDR3 sequences, less than 45% of which appear only once. This clonotype was obtained from a male donor with esophageal squamous cell carcinoma. Sequencing used esophageal tumor tissue.

The CDR3 region is CASSSPSDTQYF. In DNA form, the CDR3 reads TGTGCCAGCAGCTCCCCGTCAGATACGCAGTATTTT. The rearrangement links TRBV6-1 to TRBJ2-3; D ambiguous. Germline CDR1 is MNHNS and CDR2 is SASEGT. V was pared by 6 bases and J by 4 bases, with 8 bases between. This CDR3 comprises 12 residues.